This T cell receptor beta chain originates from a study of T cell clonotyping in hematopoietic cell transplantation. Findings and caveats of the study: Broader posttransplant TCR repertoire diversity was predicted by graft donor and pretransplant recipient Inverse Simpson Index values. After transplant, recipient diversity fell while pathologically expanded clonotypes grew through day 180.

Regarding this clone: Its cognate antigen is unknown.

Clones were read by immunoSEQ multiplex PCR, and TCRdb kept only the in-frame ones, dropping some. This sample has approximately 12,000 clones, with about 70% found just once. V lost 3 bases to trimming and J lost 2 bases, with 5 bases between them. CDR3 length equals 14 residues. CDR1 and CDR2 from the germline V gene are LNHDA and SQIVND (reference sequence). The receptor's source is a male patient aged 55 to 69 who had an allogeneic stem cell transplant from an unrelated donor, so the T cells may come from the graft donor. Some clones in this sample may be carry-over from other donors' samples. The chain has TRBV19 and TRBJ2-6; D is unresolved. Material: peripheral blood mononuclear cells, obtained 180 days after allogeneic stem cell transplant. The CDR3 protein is CASSIVAGANVLTF. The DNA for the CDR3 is TGTGCCAGTAGTATTGTGGCTGGGGCCAACGTCCTGACTTTC.